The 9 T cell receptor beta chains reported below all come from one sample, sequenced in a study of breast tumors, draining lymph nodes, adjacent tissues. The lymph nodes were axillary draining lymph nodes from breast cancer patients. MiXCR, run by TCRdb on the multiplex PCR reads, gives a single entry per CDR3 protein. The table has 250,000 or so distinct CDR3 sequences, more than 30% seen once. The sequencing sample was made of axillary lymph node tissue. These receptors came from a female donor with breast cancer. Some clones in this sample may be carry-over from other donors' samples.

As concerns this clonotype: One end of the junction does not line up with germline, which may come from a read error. CDR3 nucleotide sequence: TGCAGTGGGGGAGTAGCGCGCAATGAGCAGTTCTTT. This sequence encodes CSGGVARNEQFF. V is TRBV29-1 and J is TRBJ2-2; D may be TRBD1 or TRBD2 (5 bases each). Germline loops: CDR1 SQVTM, CDR2 ANQGSEA. This CDR3 comprises 12 residues.

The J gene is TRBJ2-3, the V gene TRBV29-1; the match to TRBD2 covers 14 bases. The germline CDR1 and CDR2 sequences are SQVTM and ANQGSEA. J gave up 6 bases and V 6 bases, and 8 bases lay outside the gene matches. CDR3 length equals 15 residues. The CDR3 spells CSVKTSGRDSDTQYF. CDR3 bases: TGCAGCGTCAAGACTAGCGGGAGGGATTCGGATACGCAGTATTTT.

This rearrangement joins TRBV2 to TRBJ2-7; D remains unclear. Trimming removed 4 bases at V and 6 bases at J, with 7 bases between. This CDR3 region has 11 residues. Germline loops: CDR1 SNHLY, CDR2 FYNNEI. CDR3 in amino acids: CASSGPREQYF. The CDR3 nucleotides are TGTGCCAGCAGTGGCCCTCGCGAGCAGTACTTC.

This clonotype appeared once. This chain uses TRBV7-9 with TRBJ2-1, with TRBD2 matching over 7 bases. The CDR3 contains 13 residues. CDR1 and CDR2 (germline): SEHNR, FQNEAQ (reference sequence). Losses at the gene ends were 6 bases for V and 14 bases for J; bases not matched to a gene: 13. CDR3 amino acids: CASSARLKREEFF. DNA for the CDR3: TGTGCCAGCAGTGCTAGACTAAAGCGGGAAGAGTTCTTC. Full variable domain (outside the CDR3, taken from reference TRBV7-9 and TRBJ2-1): DTGVSQNPRHKITKRGQNVTFRCDPISEHNRLYWYRQTLGQGPEFLTYFQNEAQLEKSRLLSDRFSAERPKGSFSTLEIQRTEQGDSAMYLCASSARLKREEFFGPGTRLTVL.

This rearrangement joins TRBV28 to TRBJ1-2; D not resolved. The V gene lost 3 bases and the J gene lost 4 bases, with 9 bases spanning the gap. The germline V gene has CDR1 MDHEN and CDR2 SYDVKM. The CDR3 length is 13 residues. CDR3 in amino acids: CASSFGRIYGYTF. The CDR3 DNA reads TGTGCCAGCAGTTTCGGGCGGATCTATGGCTACACCTTC.

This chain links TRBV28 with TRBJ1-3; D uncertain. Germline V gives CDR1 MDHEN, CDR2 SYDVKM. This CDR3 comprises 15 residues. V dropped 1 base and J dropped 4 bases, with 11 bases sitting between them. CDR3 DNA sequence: TGTGCCAGCAGTTTATATGCCACAGTAGGAAACACCATATATTTT. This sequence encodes CASSLYATVGNTIYF.

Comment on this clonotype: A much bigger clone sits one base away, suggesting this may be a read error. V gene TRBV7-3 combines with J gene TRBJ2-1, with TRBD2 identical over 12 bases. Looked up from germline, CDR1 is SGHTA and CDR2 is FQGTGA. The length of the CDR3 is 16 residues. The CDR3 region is CASSPLLAGGWDEQSF. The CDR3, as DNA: TGTGCCAGCAGCCCACTACTAGCGGGAGGTTGGGATGAGCAGTCCTTC.

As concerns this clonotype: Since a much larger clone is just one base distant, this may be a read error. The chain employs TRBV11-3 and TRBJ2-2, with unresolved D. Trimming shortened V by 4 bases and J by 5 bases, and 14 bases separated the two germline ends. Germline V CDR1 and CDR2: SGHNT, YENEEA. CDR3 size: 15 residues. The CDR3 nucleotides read TGTGCCAGCAGCTCACCTCCGACACCTACCGGGGAGCTGTTTTTT. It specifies CASSSPPTPTGELFF.

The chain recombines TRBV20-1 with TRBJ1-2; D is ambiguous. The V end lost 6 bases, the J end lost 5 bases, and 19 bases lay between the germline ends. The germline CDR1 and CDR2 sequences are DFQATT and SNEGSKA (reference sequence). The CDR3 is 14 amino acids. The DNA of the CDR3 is TGCAGTGCCCCGGAGGGAGCCCCTCGATATGGCTACACCTTC. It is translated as CSAPEGAPRYGYTF.